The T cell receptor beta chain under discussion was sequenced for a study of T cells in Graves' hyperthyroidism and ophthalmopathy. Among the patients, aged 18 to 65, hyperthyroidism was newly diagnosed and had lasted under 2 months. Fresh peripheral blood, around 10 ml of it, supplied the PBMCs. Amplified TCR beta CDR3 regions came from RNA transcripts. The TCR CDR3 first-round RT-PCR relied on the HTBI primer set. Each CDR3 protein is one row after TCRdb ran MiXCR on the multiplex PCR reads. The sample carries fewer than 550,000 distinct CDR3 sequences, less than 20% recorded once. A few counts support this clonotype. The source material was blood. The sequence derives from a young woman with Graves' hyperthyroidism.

The CDR3, as DNA: TGTGCCAGCAGTCTGCAGCACGGGGCCAACGTCCTGACTTTC. Protein sequence: CASSLQHGANVLTF. The V gene is TRBV28, the J gene TRBJ2-6, with unresolved D. The CDR3 totals 14 residues. Per the germline V gene, CDR1 is MDHEN and CDR2 is SYDVKM. Deletions cut 5 bases from V and 4 bases from J, with 9 bases between.